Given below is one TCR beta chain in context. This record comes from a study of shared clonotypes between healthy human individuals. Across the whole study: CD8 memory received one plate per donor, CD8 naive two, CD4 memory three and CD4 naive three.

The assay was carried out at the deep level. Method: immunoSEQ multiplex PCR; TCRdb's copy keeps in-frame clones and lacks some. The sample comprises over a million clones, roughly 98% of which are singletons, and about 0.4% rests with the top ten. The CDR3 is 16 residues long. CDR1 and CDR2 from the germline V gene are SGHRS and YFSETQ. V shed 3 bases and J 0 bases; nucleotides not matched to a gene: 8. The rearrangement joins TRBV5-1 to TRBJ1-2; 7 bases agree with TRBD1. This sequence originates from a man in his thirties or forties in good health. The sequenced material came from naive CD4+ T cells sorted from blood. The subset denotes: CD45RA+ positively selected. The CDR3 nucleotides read TGCGCCAGCAGCTCGCCGGACAGGCCCACTAACTATGGCTACACCTTC. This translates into CASSSPDRPTNYGYTF.